A single sample is the source of the 6 T cell receptor beta chains below, sequenced in a study of cytomegalovirus exposure and HLA in healthy donors. Assay used: immunoSEQ multiplex PCR; TCRdb lists only in-frame clones, some missing. The profile covers over 200,000 clones, with 70% to 90% appearing a single time and around 3% taken by the ten largest. Sample: PBMCs. These receptors were taken from a woman aged 18 to 35 in good health and CMV-seronegative.

The genes are TRBV4-2 and TRBJ2-6, with 8 nucleotides matching TRBD1. Germline CDR1 is LGHNA and CDR2 is YNFKEQ. This CDR3 has 14 residues. V gave up 6 bases and J gave up 2 bases; unmatched junction bases: 0. CDR3 nucleotide sequence: TGTGCCAGCAGGGGACAGGCTGGGGCCAACGTCCTGACTTTC. As protein: CASRGQAGANVLTF.

This clone was observed a few times. The genes are TRBV7-4 and TRBJ2-1; perhaps TRBD2 as D (6 bases). V was shortened by 7 bases and J by 9 bases, with 16 bases between the two germline ends. The germline CDR1 and CDR2 sequences are SGHVT and SQSDAQ. The CDR3 covers 13 residues. CDR3 in amino acids: CASTATRASEQFF. The DNA for the CDR3 is TGTGCCAGCACCGCGACTAGGGCCAGTGAGCAGTTCTTC.

This chain uses TRBV28 with TRBJ2-6; D is perhaps TRBD1 (7 bases). CDR1 and CDR2 (germline): MDHEN, SYDVKM. This CDR3 comprises 15 residues. Trimming shortened V by 8 bases and J by 1 base, and 12 bases separated the two germline ends. The CDR3 sequence is CASGGGASGANVLTF. The CDR3 bases are TGTGCCAGCGGAGGGGGCGCATCTGGGGCCAACGTCCTGACTTTC.

This chain links TRBV5-1 with TRBJ2-2, with D possibly being TRBD1 (6 bases). V lost 6 bases, J lost 1 base, and 7 bases lay in between. This CDR3 has 13 amino acids. Germline CDR1 SGHRS, CDR2 YFSETQ. CDR3 region: CASKGQNTGELFF. In DNA form, the CDR3 reads TGCGCCAGCAAGGGACAGAACACCGGGGAGCTGTTTTTT.

The genes are TRBV20-1 and TRBJ1-1; no clear D gene. The CDR3 consists of 11 residues. The V gene lost 5 bases and the J gene lost 8 bases, with 12 bases spanning the gap. Germline CDR1 is DFQATT and CDR2 is SNEGSKA (reference sequence). CDR3 sequence (DNA): TGCAGTGCTTCGGACTTAACAGAAGCTTTCTTT. As protein: CSASDLTEAFF.

This clone was seen only once. The chain couples TRBV5-5 to TRBJ1-5; TRBD1 matches 7 bases. V was clipped by 0 bases and J by 2 bases; unmatched bases: 11. This CDR3 comprises 18 residues. The germline CDR1 and CDR2 sequences are SGHKS and YYEKEE (reference sequence). This CDR3 reads CASSLGDRVGPRNQPQHF. The DNA of the CDR3 is TGTGCCAGCAGCTTGGGTGACAGGGTGGGTCCGCGCAATCAGCCCCAGCATTTT.